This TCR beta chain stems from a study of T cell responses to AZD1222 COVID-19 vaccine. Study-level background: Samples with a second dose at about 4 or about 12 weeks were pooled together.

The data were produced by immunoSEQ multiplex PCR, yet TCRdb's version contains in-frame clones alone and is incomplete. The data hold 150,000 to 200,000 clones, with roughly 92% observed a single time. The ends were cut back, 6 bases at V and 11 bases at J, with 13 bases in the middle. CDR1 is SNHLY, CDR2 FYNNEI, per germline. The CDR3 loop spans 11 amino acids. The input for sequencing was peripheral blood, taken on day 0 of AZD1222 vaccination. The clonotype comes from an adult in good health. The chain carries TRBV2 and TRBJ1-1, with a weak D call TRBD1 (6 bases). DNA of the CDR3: TGTGCCAGCAGGGAACAGGGTTGGGCTTTCTTT. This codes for CASREQGWAFF.